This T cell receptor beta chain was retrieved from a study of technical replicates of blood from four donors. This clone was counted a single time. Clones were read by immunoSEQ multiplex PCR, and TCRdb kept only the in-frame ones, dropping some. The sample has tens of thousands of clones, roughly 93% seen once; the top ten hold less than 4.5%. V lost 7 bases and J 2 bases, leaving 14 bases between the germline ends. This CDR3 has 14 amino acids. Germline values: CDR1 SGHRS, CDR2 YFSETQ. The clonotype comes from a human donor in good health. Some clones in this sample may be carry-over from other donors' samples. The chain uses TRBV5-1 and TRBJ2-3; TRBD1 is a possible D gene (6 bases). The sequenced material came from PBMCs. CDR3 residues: CASAAGDLTDTQYF. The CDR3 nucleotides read TGCGCCAGCGCAGCAGGGGACCTCACAGATACGCAGTATTTT.